A single sample gave rise to the 17 T cell receptor beta chains below, sequenced in a study of esophageal squamous cell carcinoma tumors. After a first PCR with P20EA plus a TCR alpha or TCR beta constant-region primer, a nested PCR used CA2 or CB2. A polyT18-containing BSL-18E primer started reverse transcription before unbiased adaptor ligation RT-PCR amplified the TCR genes. MiXCR, applied by TCRdb to the 5' RACE reads, yields one record per CDR3 protein. The data show roughly 5,300 distinct CDR3 sequences, 20% to 25% seen once. The sequencing sample was made of tumor tissue. The receptor set was obtained from a man aged 45 to 85 with esophageal squamous cell carcinoma.

The chain links TRBV4-2 to TRBJ2-4; D gene unclear. V gave up 0 bases and J gave up 8 bases, with 11 bases separating them. CDR1 LGHNA and CDR2 YNFKEQ come from the germline V gene. CDR3 size: 14 residues. The CDR3 region is CASSQDTGRDIQYF. DNA for the CDR3: TGTGCCAGCAGCCAAGATACCGGAAGGGACATTCAGTACTTC.

This clonotype qualifies as medium-sized. The CDR3 sequence is CSGRRGVNTGELFF. The CDR3 coding sequence is TGCAGTGGGAGGAGGGGTGTGAACACCGGGGAGCTGTTTTTT. This chain connects TRBV20-1 to TRBJ2-2, with a possible D match to TRBD2 (6 bases). V lost 7 bases to trimming and J lost 1 base, with 13 bases between them. The CDR3 is made up of 14 amino acids. Germline CDR1 DFQATT, CDR2 SNEGSKA (reference sequence).

This clonotype has more than one count but fewer than ten. CDR3 in amino acids: CASTPNGRGRGTDTQYF. Here the CDR3 DNA reads TGTGCCAGCACACCAAACGGTCGCGGGAGGGGCACAGATACGCAGTATTTT. The chain combines TRBV28 with TRBJ2-3; 9 bases map to TRBD2. The V and J ends lost 7 bases and 1 base, in that order; junction bases with no gene match: 12. Germline-derived CDR1 and CDR2 are MDHEN and SYDVKM. The CDR3 is made up of 17 amino acids.

This chain uses TRBV7-8 with TRBJ1-1; unclear D gene. The CDR3 is 13 residues long. CDR1 SGHVS and CDR2 FQNEAQ come from the germline V gene. Trimming removed 2 bases from V and 0 bases from J, with 4 bases in between. The CDR3 here is CASSLMVNTEAFF. CDR3 DNA sequence: TGTGCCAGCAGCTTAATGGTGAACACTGAAGCTTTCTTT.

The chain joins TRBV6-5 to TRBJ2-3, with 8 bases matching TRBD1. CDR1 and CDR2 from the germline V gene are MNHEY and SVGAGI. This CDR3 is built from 18 residues. The J segment lost 4 bases and the V segment lost 6 bases, leaving 18 bases of the junction unmatched. This chain's CDR3 is CASRHRGEISSEADTQYF. The CDR3 bases are TGTGCCAGCAGACACAGGGGGGAAATTTCTTCGGAGGCAGATACGCAGTATTTT.

Worth noting for this clonotype: A much larger clone lies a single base off, so this may be a read error. J is TRBJ1-3 and V is TRBV19, with TRBD1 matching 7 bases. Germline CDR1 LNHDA, CDR2 SQIVND (reference sequence). CDR3 length: 13 residues. CDR3 residues: CASSRGKGNTRYF. Here the CDR3 DNA reads TGTGCCAGTTCCAGGGGGAAAGGAAACACCAGATATTTT.

This clonotype has only a few counts. A clone one base away is much larger, so this may be a read error. The rearrangement links TRBV5-6 to TRBJ1-6; D not resolved. CDR1 SGHDT and CDR2 YYEEEE come from the germline V gene. This CDR3 has 14 residues. CDR3 residues: CASSLPSRDSPRHF. The CDR3 bases are TGTGCCAGCAGCTTGCCCTCTCGGGATTCACCCCGCCACTTT.

By share, this clonotype ranks as medium-sized. V usage is TRBV2 and J usage is TRBJ2-7, with a weak D call TRBD1 (7 bases). V lost 8 bases and J 5 bases, leaving 16 bases between the germline ends. Germline CDR1 SNHLY, CDR2 FYNNEI. The CDR3 is made up of 13 amino acids. CDR3 sequence: CASGRTGGDEQYF. CDR3 nucleotides: TGTGCCAGCGGTCGGACAGGCGGGGACGAGCAGTACTTC.

The chain recombines TRBV7-9 with TRBJ2-7, with 8 bases lining up with TRBD1. The CDR3 sequence is 14 residues long. V dropped 1 base and J dropped 6; count of bases not matched to a gene: 5. Germline CDR1 reads SEHNR; CDR2 reads FQNEAQ (reference sequence). The chain's CDR3 is CASSLGTGIGEQYF. DNA for the CDR3: TGTGCCAGCAGCTTAGGGACAGGGATTGGCGAGCAGTACTTC.

Concerning this clonotype itself: The final CDR3 position lacks the conserved phenylalanine or tryptophan, pointing to a likely read error. The rearrangement joins TRBV18 to TRBJ1-1; the match to TRBD1 covers 7 bases. Germline V gene sequence: CDR1 KGHSH, CDR2 LQKENI. J was trimmed by 3 bases and V by 4 bases; bases with no gene match: 2. The CDR3 is 13 residues long. CDR3 sequence: CASSRDRDTEAFL. CDR3 coding DNA: TGTGCCAGCTCACGTGACAGGGACACTGAAGCTTTCTTG.

As for this clonotype: Without the conserved terminal phenylalanine or tryptophan, this CDR3 likely stems from a read error. The chain is built from TRBV29-1 and TRBJ2-2; TRBD2 matches 11 bases. This CDR3 region has 14 residues. The trim removed 6 bases at V and 4 bases at J, leaving 4 bases unmatched. The V gene's germline CDR1 is SQVTM and CDR2 ANQGSEA. The CDR3 coding sequence is TGCAGCGTGCCGACTAGCGGGGCCACCGGGGAGCTGTTTTTG. This codes for CSVPTSGATGELFL.

This clonotype is medium-sized (0.01 to 0.1%) in the sample. The chain links TRBV23-1 to TRBJ2-1; D is unresolved. TRBV23-1 is an open reading frame whose function is uncertain. The CDR3 runs to 11 residues. V lost 2 bases to trimming and J lost 12 bases, with 8 bases between them. CDR3 sequence (DNA): TGCGCCAGCAGTCAAATGGGGTTGCAGTTCTTC. Amino acids: CASSQMGLQFF.

A word on this clonotype: This may be a read error: a much more frequent sequence differs by one nucleotide. The rearrangement links TRBV10-2 to TRBJ2-7; no definite D call. CDR1 is WSHSY, CDR2 SAAADI, per germline. Trimming left V 8 bases short and J 0 bases short, with 11 bases between. The CDR3 loop spans 13 amino acids. CDR3: CASSSNGSYEQYF. The CDR3 DNA reads TGCGCCAGCTCTTCTAACGGCTCCTACGAGCAGTACTTC.

This clonotype has more than one count but fewer than ten. The chain combines TRBV7-9 with TRBJ1-6; tentative D call: TRBD1 (5 bases). This CDR3 is built from 15 residues. The V gene's germline CDR1 is SEHNR and CDR2 FQNEAQ (reference sequence). Trimming removed 6 bases at V and 10 bases at J, with 19 bases between. CDR3 sequence: CASSPPRGEQSPLHF. The CDR3 nucleotides are TGTGCCAGCAGTCCCCCACGGGGGGAGCAGTCACCCCTCCACTTT.

This clonotype has only one observation. Just one base apart from a much larger clone, this may be a read error. V gene TRBV11-3 combines with J gene TRBJ1-5; 9 bases line up with TRBD1. Germline assignment: CDR1 SGHNT and CDR2 YENEEA. The CDR3 contains 17 residues. Germline trimming cut 4 bases from V and 3 bases from J; bases unmatched to any gene: 10. The CDR3 here is CASSYHPGQGSNQPQHF. The DNA for the CDR3 is TGTGCCAGCAGCTATCATCCGGGACAGGGTTCCAATCAGCCCCAGCATTTT.

There are many counts of this clonotype. The genes are TRBV7-8 and TRBJ2-1; a weak D match, TRBD1 (6 bases). The CDR3 loop spans 13 amino acids. CDR1 is SGHVS, CDR2 FQNEAQ, per germline. V lost 3 bases and J lost 9, with 12 bases in between. CDR3 DNA: TGTGCCAGCAGCTTCGACAGGCAAAGTGAGCAGTTCTTC. Its translation is CASSFDRQSEQFF.

This clonotype is classed as medium-sized. The chain uses TRBV6-6 and TRBJ2-1; TRBD2 matches 12 bases. This CDR3 has 17 residues. Germline CDR1 is MNHNY and CDR2 is SVGAGI (reference sequence). The junction had 6 bases not matched to a gene; V was cut back by 2 bases and J by 4 bases. CDR3 residues: CASSYSLAGGIYNEQFF. The CDR3 DNA sequence: TGTGCCAGCAGTTACAGTCTAGCGGGAGGGATTTACAATGAGCAGTTCTTC.